The T cell receptor beta chain under discussion was sequenced for a study of cytomegalovirus exposure and HLA in healthy donors. Study-wide findings and caveats: Researchers left out some V segments, among them TRBV6-2 and TRBV6-3, as indistinguishable.

The PCR made use of 60 Vbeta and 13 Jbeta primers. Assay used: immunoSEQ multiplex PCR; TCRdb lists only in-frame clones, some missing. The sample includes about 160,000 clones, approximately 86% seen only once; the top ten take roughly 1.9%. Regarding this clone: Antigen unknown.

The CDR3 consists of 10 residues. Between the trimmed V and J ends, which lost 3 bases and 10 bases, there was a span of 4 bases. The germline V gene has CDR1 SNHLY and CDR2 FYNNEI. The rearrangement joins TRBV2 to TRBJ2-1; no firm D call. The receptor comes from a woman younger than 30 in good health and CMV-seronegative. The sequencing sample was made of PBMCs. Here the CDR3 DNA reads TGTGCCAGCAGTGACAGGGAGCAGTTCTTC. Its protein is CASSDREQFF. Full variable domain (rest looked up from reference TRBV2 and TRBJ2-1): EPEVTQTPSHQVTQMGQEVILRCVPISNHLYFYWYRQILGQKVEFLVSFYNNEISEKSEIFDDQFSVERPDGSNFTLKIRSTKLEDSAMYFCASSDREQFFGPGTRLTVL.